This T cell receptor beta chain originates from a study of T-cell reconstitution after alpha-beta-depleted transplantation in children. This clonotype was recorded many times. V was pared by 2 bases and J by 7 bases, with 10 bases of the junction left unmatched. This CDR3 spans 15 amino acids. Germline V CDR1 and CDR2: MNHEY, SMNVEV (reference sequence). Construction of the TCRbeta library involved unique molecular identifiers. TCRdb passed the PCR reads through MiXCR, listing each CDR3 protein once. The repertoire includes some 250,000 distinct CDR3 sequences, more than 10% of them detected once, and approximately 2.9% sits in the top ten.

This clonotype originated in a human donor who donated a stem cell graft to a child with acute lymphoblastic leukemia. The material sequenced was PBMCs from the stem cell graft donor, taken from the stem cell graft. The V call is TRBV27, the J call TRBJ2-7, with TRBD1 matching over 8 bases. CDR3 in amino acids: CASSLVRTGLGEQYF. CDR3 bases: TGTGCCAGCAGTTTAGTCAGGACAGGGCTGGGAGAGCAGTACTTC.